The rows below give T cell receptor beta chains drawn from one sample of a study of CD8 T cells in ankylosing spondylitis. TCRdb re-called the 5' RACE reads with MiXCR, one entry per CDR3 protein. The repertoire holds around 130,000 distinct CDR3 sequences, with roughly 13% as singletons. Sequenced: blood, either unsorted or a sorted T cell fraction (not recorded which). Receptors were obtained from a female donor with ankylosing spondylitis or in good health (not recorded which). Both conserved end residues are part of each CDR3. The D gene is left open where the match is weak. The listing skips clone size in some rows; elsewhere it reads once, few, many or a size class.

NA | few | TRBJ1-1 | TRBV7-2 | CASSFDKNTEAFF | TGTGCCAGCAGCTTCGACAAGAACACTGAAGCTTTCTTT
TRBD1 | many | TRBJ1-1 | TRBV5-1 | CASSRGGTGESEAFF | TGCGCCAGCAGCCGCGGAGGGACAGGGGAATCTGAAGCTTTCTTT
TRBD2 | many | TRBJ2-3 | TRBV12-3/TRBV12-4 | CASSFQRGGTNTQYF | TGTGCCAGCAGTTTCCAGCGGGGGGGAACGAATACGCAGTATTTT
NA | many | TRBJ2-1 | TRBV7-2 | CASSLATSVQNLFF | TGTGCCAGCAGCTTAGCGACTTCCGTACAGAACTTGTTCTTC
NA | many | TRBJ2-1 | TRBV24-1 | CATSDTNLDEQFF | TGTGCCACCAGTGACACGAATTTGGATGAGCAGTTCTTC
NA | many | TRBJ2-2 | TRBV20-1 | CSATDRGNTGELFF | TGCAGTGCTACGGACCGCGGGAACACCGGGGAGCTGTTTTTT
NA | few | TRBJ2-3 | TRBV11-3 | CASSLEDSDTQYF | TGTGCCAGCAGCTTAGAAGATTCAGATACGCAGTATTTT
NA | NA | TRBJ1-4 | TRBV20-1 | CSAPLLEKLFF | TGCAGTGCACCGCTGTTGGAAAAACTGTTTTTT
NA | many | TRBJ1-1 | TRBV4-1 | CASSQASDRLSAEAFF | TGCGCCAGCAGCCAAGCTTCCGACAGGCTAAGCGCTGAAGCTTTCTTT
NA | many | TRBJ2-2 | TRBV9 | CASSVAGTPGTPGELFF | TGTGCCAGCAGCGTAGCCGGGACACCCGGGACCCCCGGGGAGCTGTTTTTT
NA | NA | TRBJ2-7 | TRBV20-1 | CSAKEGLYEQYF | TGCAGTGCTAAAGAGGGACTCTACGAGCAGTACTTC
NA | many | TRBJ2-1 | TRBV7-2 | CASSSGGVGYNEQFF | TGTGCCAGCAGCTCTGGGGGCGTAGGCTACAATGAGCAGTTCTTC
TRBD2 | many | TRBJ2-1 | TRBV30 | CAWSAGLAGYNEQFF | TGTGCCTGGAGTGCTGGACTAGCGGGCTACAATGAGCAGTTCTTC
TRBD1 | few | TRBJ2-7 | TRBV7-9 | CASSSGQGANEQYF | TGTGCCAGCAGCTCGGGACAGGGAGCAAATGAGCAGTACTTC
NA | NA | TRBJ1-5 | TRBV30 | CAWRTEINQPQHF | TGTGCCTGGAGGACAGAGATCAATCAGCCCCAGCATTTT
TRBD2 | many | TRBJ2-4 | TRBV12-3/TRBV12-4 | CASSFLAGGRNIQYF | TGTGCCAGCAGTTTCTTAGCGGGAGGGAGGAACATTCAGTACTTC
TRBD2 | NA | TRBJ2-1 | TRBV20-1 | CSARAPSGNNEQFF | TGCAGTGCTAGAGCCCCTAGCGGAAACAATGAGCAGTTCTTC
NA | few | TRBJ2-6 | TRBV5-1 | CASSPEGGSGANVLTF | TGCGCCAGCAGCCCCGAGGGCGGCTCTGGGGCCAACGTCCTGACTTTC
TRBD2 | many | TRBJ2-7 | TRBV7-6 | CASSLAGTSGSYEQYF | TGTGCCAGCAGCTTAGCGGGGACTAGCGGCTCCTACGAGCAGTACTTC
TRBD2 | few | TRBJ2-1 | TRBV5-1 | CASSLPPTSGGGEQFF | TGCGCCAGCAGCTTGCCGCCGACTAGCGGAGGAGGAGAGCAGTTCTTC
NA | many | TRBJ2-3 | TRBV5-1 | CASAPGGTASMDTQYF | TGCGCCAGCGCCCCCGGGGGGACAGCCTCAATGGATACGCAGTATTTT
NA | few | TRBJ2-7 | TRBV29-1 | CSVSGTAFYEQYF | TGCAGCGTATCCGGAACAGCTTTCTACGAGCAGTACTTC
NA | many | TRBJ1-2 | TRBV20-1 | CSANPRGGNYGYTF | TGCAGTGCTAACCCCCGGGGGGGGAACTATGGCTACACCTTC
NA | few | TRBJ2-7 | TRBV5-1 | CASSPRTAFASEQYF | TGCGCCAGCAGCCCCCGAACGGCTTTTGCGTCCGAGCAGTACTTC
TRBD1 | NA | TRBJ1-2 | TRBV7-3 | CASSDRQGHGYTF | TGTGCCAGCAGCGACCGACAGGGGCATGGCTACACCTTC
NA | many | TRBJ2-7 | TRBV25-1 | CASSGAKQYF | TGTGCCAGCAGTGGAGCCAAGCAGTACTTC
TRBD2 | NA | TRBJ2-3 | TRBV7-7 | CASSLEATSGTLYF | TGTGCTAGCAGCTTAGAGGCGACTAGCGGGACGTTATATTTT
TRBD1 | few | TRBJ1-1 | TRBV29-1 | CSVQTGVWTEAFF | TGCAGCGTGCAAACAGGGGTGTGGACTGAAGCTTTCTTT
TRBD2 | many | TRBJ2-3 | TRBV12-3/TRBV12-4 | CATILAGGGGNTQYF | TGTGCCACTATACTAGCGGGGGGCGGTGGAAATACGCAGTATTTT
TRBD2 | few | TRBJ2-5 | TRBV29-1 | CSVEELAGEEETQYF | TGCAGCGTTGAAGAGCTAGCGGGAGAAGAAGAGACCCAGTACTTC
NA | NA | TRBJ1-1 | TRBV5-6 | CASSRGRANTEAFF | TGTGCCAGCAGCCGGGGGAGGGCAAACACTGAAGCTTTCTTT
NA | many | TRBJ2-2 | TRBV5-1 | CASSLLVSGELFF | TGCGCCAGCAGCTTGTTGGTATCCGGGGAGCTGTTTTTT
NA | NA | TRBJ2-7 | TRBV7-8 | CASSLSRVGFNSYEQYF | TGTGCCAGCAGCTTATCCCGAGTGGGGTTCAACTCCTACGAGCAGTACTTC
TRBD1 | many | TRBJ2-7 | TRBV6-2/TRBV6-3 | CASSTGQGIFSYEQYF | TGTGCCAGCAGCACGGGACAGGGAATTTTTTCCTACGAGCAGTACTTC
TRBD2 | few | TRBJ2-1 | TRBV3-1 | CASSQGTSGGAGEQFF | TGTGCCAGCAGCCAAGGGACTAGCGGGGGGGCTGGGGAGCAGTTCTTC
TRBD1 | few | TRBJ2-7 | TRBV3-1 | CARREGQGVCYEQYF | TGTGCCAGACGAGAGGGACAGGGGGTGTGTTACGAGCAGTACTTC
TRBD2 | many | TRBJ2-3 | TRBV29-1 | CSVTGGGASTDTQYF | TGCAGCGTTACTGGCGGGGGGGCTAGCACAGATACGCAGTATTTT
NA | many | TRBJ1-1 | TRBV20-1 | CSARSQVTEAFF | TGCAGTGCTAGATCACAGGTCACTGAAGCTTTCTTT
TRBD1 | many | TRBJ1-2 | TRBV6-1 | CASSDWTGENGYTF | TGTGCCAGCAGTGATTGGACAGGGGAAAATGGCTACACCTTC
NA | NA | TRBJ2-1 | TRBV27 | CASRKGQVQGEQFF | TGTGCCAGCAGAAAAGGGCAGGTTCAGGGTGAGCAGTTCTTC
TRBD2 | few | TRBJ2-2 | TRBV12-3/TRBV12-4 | CASSPFRGVTGELFF | TGTGCCAGCAGTCCATTTCGGGGGGTGACCGGGGAGCTGTTTTTT
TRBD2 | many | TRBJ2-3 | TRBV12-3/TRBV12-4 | CASRIGLARTDTQYF | TGTGCCAGCAGAATTGGACTAGCCCGCACAGATACGCAGTATTTT
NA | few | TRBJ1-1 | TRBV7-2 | CASARGVANTEAFF | TGTGCCAGCGCCCGGGGGGTAGCGAACACTGAAGCTTTCTTT
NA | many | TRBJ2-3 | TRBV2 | CASSDAASTDTQYF | TGTGCCAGCAGTGATGCGGCTAGCACAGATACGCAGTATTTT
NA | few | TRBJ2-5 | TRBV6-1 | CASRTVTLDQETQYF | TGTGCCAGCAGAACCGTGACACTGGACCAAGAGACCCAGTACTTC
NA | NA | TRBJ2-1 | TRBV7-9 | CASSSVGRKDNEQFF | TGTGCCAGCAGTTCTGTGGGGCGTAAGGACAATGAGCAGTTCTTC